The following is a T cell receptor beta chain sequence with its context. Its antigen is not known. This entry is derived from a study of beta chain features in type 1 diabetes. General study points: Type 1 diabetes patients had TCRB CDR3s that were shorter (moderately but significantly so) in all four CD4+ subsets.

Since all of the isolated RNA was reverse transcribed, expressed TCRB transcripts were what got sequenced. Sequencing used immunoSEQ multiplex PCR; TCRdb keeps in-frame clones, though not all of them. Among just under 150,000 clones listed, about 13% were seen once. Trimming cost V 0 bases and J 6 bases, with 19 bases left between them. Looked up from germline, CDR1 is SGHRS and CDR2 is YFSETQ. The CDR3 has 16 residues. The clonotype comes from a man in his late teens or twenties with type 1 diabetes. The specimen was central memory CD4+ T cells from blood. The chain links TRBV5-1 to TRBJ2-7; D is perhaps TRBD1 (7 bases). CDR3 sequence reads: CASSLGIVEGASEQYF. CDR3 nucleotides: TGCGCCAGCAGCTTGGGCATCGTGGAGGGGGCATCCGAGCAGTACTTC.